The clone carrying this TCR beta chain was seen ten or more times. Its antigen is unidentified. CDR3 length equals 14 residues. Trimming removed 6 bases from V and 0 bases from J, with 9 bases in between. The germline gives CDR1 SEHNR, CDR2 FQNEAQ (reference sequence). This sample is part of a study of beta chain features in type 1 diabetes. Study-wide points: There was a moderate but significant shortening of TCRB CDR3s in all four CD4+ subsets of Type 1 diabetes patients. Insertions at VDJ junctions were less frequent in type 1 diabetes patients. These patients also deleted more nucleotides at the same junctions. When cDNA is sequenced, cells with high TCR expression could be over-represented.

Every isolated RNA sample was fully reverse transcribed, so sequencing captured expressed TCRB transcripts. TCRdb keeps only in-frame clones here, not all; method: immunoSEQ multiplex PCR. The sample has a few hundred thousand clones; around 9.6% are singletons. The chain joins TRBV7-9 to TRBJ2-4; perhaps TRBD1 as D (6 bases). The sample comprised central memory CD4+ T cells from blood. The clonotype was recovered from a man in his thirties or forties with type 1 diabetes. The CDR3 DNA is TGTGCCAGCAGTCAGGGGTTAGCCAAAAACATTCAGTACTTC. Amino acid sequence: CASSQGLAKNIQYF.